These T cell receptor beta chains were read from a single sample in a study of resident and recirculating memory T cells in vitiligo. Method: immunoSEQ multiplex PCR; TCRdb's copy keeps in-frame clones and lacks some. Of tens of thousands of clones listed, 90% to 95% are singletons. The sequencing input was blood. Receptors originate from a male donor with vitiligo. Each CDR3 is given with its conserved first and last residue. Only part of the rows carry a size: once, few, many, or a class if the clone is expanded.

>TRBV7-2|.
CASSPKTSPGELFF
>TRBV9|.
CASSVSGQLREKLFF
>TRBV7-3|.
CASSLTGEEEGVQPQHF
>TRBV6-6|.
CASSLTGSRSYEQYF
>TRBV4-3|.
CASSQDPGTVLYEQYF
>TRBV4-1|.
CASSHPLGSETQYF
>TRBV7-9|.
CASSLVGQPTGETQYF
>TRBV9|few
CASSSPGTGYSPLHF
>TRBV4-2|.
CASSQDLGQPGTDTQYF
>TRBV5-5|.
CASRLEGSREQYF
>TRBV6-5|.
CASSYSPGGGETQYF
>TRBV9|.
CASSVQQGADTEAFF
>TRBV6-1|.
CASSEGGGWWTQYF
>TRBV6-5|.
CASSYGDSHFNEQFF
>TRBV29-1|.
CSVEQRKGYTF
>TRBV4-3|.
CASSQGPTSGGPTYEQYF
>TRBV19|.
CASSRDSSYEQYF
>TRBV6-1|.
CASSGQGLGNQPQHF